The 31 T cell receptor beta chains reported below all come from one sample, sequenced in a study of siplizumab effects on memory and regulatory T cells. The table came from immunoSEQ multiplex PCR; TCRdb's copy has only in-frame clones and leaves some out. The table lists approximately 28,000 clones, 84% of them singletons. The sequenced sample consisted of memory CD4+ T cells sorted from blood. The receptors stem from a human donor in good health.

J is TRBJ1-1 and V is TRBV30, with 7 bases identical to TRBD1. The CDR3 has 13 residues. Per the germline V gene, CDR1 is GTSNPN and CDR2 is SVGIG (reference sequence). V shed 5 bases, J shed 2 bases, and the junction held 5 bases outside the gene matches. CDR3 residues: CAWFYRGNTEAFF. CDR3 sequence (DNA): TGTGCCTGGTTTTACAGGGGAAACACTGAAGCTTTCTTT.

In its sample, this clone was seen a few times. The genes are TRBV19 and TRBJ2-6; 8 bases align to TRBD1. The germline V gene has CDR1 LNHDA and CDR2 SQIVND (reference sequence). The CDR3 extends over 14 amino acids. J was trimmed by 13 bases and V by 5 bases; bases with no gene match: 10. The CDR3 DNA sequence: TGTGCCAGTAGTCCCGGGACAGGACTGCATGTCCTGACTTTC. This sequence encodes CASSPGTGLHVLTF.

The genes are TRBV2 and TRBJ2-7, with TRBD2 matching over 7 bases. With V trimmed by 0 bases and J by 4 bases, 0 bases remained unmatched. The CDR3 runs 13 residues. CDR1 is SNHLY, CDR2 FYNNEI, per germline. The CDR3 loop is CASSEAREYEQYF. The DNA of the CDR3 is TGTGCCAGCAGTGAAGCGCGGGAGTACGAGCAGTACTTC.

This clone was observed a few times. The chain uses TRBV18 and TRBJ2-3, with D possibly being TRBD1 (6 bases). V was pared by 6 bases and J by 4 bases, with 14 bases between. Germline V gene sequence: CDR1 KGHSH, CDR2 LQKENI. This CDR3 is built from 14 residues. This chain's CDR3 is CASSQSKGADTQYF. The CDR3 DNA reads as TGTGCCAGCTCCCAAAGCAAGGGGGCAGATACGCAGTATTTT. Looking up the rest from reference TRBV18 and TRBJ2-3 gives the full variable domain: NAGVMQNPRHLVRRRGQEARLRCSPMKGHSHVYWYRQLPEEGLKFMVYLQKENIIDESGMPKERFSAEFPKEGPSILRIQQVVRGDSAAYFCASSQSKGADTQYFGPGTRLTVL.

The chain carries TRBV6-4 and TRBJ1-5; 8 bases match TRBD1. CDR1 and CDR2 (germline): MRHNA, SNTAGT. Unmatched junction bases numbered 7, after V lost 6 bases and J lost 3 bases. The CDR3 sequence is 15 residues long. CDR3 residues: CASSRGQADNQPQHF. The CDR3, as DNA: TGTGCCAGCAGCAGGGGACAGGCCGACAATCAGCCCCAGCATTTT.

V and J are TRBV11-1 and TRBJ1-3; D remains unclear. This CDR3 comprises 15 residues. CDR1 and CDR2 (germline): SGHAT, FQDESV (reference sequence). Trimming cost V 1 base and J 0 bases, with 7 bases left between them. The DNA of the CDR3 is TGTGCCAGCAGCTTAGATGAAGTCTCTGGAAACACCATATATTTT. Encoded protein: CASSLDEVSGNTIYF.

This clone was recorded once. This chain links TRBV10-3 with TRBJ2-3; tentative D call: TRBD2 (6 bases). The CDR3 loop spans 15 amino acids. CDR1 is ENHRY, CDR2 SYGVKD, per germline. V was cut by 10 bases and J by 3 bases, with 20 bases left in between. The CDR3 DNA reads TGTGCCACCTCCCCGTATAGCGGCCAGACAGATACGCAGTATTTT. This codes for CATSPYSGQTDTQYF.

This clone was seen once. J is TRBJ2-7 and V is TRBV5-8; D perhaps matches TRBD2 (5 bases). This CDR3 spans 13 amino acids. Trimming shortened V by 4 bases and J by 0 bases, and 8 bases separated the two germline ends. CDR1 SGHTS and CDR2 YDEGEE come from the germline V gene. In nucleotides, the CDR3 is TGTGCCAGCAGCCTCCGGGACTCCTACGAGCAGTACTTC. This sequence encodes CASSLRDSYEQYF.

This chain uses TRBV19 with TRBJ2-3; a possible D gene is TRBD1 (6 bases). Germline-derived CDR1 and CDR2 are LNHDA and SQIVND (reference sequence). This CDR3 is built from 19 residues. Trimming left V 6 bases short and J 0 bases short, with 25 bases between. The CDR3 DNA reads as TGTGCCAGTAGCGCAATACGTCTATTGGGGACAACTAGCACAGATACGCAGTATTTT. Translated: CASSAIRLLGTTSTDTQYF.

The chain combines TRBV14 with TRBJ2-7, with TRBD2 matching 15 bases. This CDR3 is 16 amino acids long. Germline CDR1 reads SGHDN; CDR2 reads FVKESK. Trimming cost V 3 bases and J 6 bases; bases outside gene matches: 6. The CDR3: CASSHLGLAGGGEQYF. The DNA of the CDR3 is TGTGCCAGCAGCCACCTGGGACTAGCGGGAGGAGGCGAGCAGTACTTC.

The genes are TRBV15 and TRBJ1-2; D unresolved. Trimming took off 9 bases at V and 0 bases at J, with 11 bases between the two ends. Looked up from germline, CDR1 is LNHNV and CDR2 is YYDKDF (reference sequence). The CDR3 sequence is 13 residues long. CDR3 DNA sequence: TGTGCCACGTCCGAGGGAACTAACTATGGCTACACCTTC. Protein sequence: CATSEGTNYGYTF.

The CDR3 is CASSNRGRNIQYF. For the CDR3, the DNA is TGTGCCAGCAGCAACAGGGGGAGGAACATTCAGTACTTC. V gene TRBV7-2 combines with J gene TRBJ2-4; 8 bases are shared with TRBD1. The trim removed 5 bases at V and 7 bases at J, leaving 4 bases unmatched. Germline V gene data show CDR1 as SGHTA and CDR2 as FQGNSA. The CDR3 consists of 13 residues.

The CDR3 protein is CASTPEVQGTRAQHF. The DNA for the CDR3 is TGTGCCAGCACCCCCGAGGTTCAGGGTACGAGGGCCCAGCATTTT. J is TRBJ1-5 and V is TRBV28, with a tentative D call TRBD1 (5 bases). Trimming shortened V by 7 bases and J by 11 bases, and 24 bases separated the two germline ends. The CDR3 extends over 15 amino acids. Germline CDR1 reads MDHEN; CDR2 reads SYDVKM.

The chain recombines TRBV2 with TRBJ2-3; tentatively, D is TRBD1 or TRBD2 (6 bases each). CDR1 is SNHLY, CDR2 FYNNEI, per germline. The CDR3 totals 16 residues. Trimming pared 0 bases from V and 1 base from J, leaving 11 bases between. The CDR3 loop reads CASSEAGGGRTDTQYF. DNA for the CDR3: TGTGCCAGCAGTGAAGCAGGTGGGGGGCGCACAGATACGCAGTATTTT.

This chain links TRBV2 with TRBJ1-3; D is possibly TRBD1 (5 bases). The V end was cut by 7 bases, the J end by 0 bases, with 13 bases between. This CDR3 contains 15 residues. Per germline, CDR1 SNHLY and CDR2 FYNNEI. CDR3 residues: CASTSGVGSGNTIYF. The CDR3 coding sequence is TGTGCCAGCACCTCGGGGGTTGGCTCTGGAAACACCATATATTTT. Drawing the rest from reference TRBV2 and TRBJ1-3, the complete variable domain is EPEVTQTPSHQVTQMGQEVILRCVPISNHLYFYWYRQILGQKVEFLVSFYNNEISEKSEIFDDQFSVERPDGSNFTLKIRSTKLEDSAMYFCASTSGVGSGNTIYFGEGSWLTVV.

The CDR3 DNA reads TGTGCCAGCAGCTTATATGGATCCCCGGGACTAGCGGGATACAATGAGCAGTTCTTC. Translated: CASSLYGSPGLAGYNEQFF. This chain uses TRBV11-2 with TRBJ2-1; 13 nucleotides align to TRBD2. The V gene's germline CDR1 is SGHAT and CDR2 FQNNGV. V lost 2 bases and J lost 4; bases outside the gene matches: 11. The CDR3 contains 19 residues.

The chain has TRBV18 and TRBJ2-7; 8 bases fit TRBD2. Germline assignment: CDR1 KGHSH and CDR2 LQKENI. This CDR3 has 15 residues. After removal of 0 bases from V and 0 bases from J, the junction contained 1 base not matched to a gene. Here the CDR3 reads CASSPPSGNSYEQYF. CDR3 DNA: TGTGCCAGCTCACCACCTAGCGGGAACTCCTACGAGCAGTACTTC.

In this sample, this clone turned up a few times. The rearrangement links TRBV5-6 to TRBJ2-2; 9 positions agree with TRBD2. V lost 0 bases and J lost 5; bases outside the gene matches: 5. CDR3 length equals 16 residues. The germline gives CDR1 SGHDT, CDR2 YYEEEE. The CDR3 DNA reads TGTGCCAGCAGCTTGGGTGGGCTAGCGGGAACCGGGGAGCTGTTTTTT. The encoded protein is CASSLGGLAGTGELFF.

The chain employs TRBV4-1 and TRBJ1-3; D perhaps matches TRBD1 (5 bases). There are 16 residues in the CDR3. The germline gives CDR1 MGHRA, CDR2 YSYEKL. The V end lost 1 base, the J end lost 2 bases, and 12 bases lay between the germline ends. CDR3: CASSQVRTQAGNTIYF. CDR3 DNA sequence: TGCGCCAGCAGCCAAGTCCGGACACAAGCTGGAAACACCATATATTTT.

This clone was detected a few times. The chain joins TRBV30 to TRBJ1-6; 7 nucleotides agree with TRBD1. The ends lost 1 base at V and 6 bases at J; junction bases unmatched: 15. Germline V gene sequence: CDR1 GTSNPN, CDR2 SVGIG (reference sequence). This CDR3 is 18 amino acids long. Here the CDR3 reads CAWSETRLNRGRNSPLHF. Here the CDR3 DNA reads TGTGCCTGGAGTGAGACCAGACTTAACAGGGGCCGTAATTCACCCCTCCACTTT.

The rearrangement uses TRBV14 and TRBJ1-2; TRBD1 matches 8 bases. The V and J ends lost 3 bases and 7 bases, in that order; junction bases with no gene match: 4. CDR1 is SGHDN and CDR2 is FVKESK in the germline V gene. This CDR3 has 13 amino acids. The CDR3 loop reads CASSHSGGFGYTF. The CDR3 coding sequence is TGTGCCAGCAGCCATTCAGGGGGCTTTGGCTACACCTTC. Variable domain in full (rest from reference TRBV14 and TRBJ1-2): EAGVTQFPSHSVIEKGQTVTLRCDPISGHDNLYWYRRVMGKEIKFLLHFVKESKQDESGMPNNRFLAERTGGTYSTLKVQPAELEDSGVYFCASSHSGGFGYTFGSGTRLTVV.

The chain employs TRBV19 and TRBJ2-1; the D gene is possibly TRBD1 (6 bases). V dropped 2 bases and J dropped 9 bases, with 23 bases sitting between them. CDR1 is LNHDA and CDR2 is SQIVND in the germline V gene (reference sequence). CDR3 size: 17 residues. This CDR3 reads CASSITLLQGLIGEQFF. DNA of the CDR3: TGTGCCAGTAGTATAACCCTTCTACAGGGCCTAATTGGTGAGCAGTTCTTC.

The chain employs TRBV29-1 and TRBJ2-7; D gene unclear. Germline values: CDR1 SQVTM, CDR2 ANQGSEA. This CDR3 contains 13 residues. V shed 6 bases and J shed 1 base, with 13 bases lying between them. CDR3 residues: CSVISRGSYEQYF. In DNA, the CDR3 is TGCAGCGTGATCTCTCGAGGTTCCTACGAGCAGTACTTC.

As DNA, the CDR3 is TGCGCCAGCAGTCAATCTGTAGGGTTGGAGCAGTACTTC. This gives the protein CASSQSVGLEQYF. The chain is built from TRBV23-1 and TRBJ2-7; D is unclear. TRBV23-1 has ORF status, its function being uncertain. CDR3 length: 13 amino acids. V dropped 0 bases and J dropped 7 bases, with 10 bases sitting between them.

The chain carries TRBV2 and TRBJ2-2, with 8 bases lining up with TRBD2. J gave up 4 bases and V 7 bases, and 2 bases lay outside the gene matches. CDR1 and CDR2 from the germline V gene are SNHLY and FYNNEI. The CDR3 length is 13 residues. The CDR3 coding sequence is TGTGCCAGCAAAGGGACTAGCACCGGGGAGCTGTTTTTT. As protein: CASKGTSTGELFF.

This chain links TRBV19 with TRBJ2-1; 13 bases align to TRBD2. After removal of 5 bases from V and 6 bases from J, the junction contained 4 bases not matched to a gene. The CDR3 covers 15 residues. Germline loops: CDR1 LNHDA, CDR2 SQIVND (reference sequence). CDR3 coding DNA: TGTGCCAGTAGTTCCGGGACTAGCGGGACCAATGAGCAGTTCTTC. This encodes CASSSGTSGTNEQFF.

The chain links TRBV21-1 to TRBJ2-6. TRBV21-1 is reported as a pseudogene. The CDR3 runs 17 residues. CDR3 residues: CASSTQGPRSGANVLTF. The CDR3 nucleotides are TGTGCCAGCAGCACTCAGGGACCACGCTCTGGGGCCAACGTCCTGACTTTC.

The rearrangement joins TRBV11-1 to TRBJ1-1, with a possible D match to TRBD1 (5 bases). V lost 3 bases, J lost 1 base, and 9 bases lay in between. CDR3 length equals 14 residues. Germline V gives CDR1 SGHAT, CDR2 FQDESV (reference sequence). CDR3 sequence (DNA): TGTGCCAGCAGCTTCGGGACTGCGAACACTGAAGCTTTCTTT. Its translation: CASSFGTANTEAFF.

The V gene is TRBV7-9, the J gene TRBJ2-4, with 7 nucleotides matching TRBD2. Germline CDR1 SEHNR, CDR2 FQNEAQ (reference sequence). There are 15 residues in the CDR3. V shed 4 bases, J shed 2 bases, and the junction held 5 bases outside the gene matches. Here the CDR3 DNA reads TGTGCCAGCAGCTCGACTAGCCGGACCAAAAACATTCAGTACTTC. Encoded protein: CASSSTSRTKNIQYF.

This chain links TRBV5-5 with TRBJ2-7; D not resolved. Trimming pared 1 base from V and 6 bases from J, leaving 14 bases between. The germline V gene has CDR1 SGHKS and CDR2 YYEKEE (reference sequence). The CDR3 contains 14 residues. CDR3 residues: CASSLRLHDPEQYF. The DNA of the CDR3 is TGTGCCAGCAGCTTGCGGCTCCACGACCCCGAGCAGTACTTC.

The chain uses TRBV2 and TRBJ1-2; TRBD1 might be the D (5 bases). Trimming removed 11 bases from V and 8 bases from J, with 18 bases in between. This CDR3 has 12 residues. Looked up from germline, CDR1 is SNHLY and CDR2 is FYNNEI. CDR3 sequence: CAGTDGAGGYTF. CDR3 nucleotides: TGTGCCGGCACCGACGGGGCCGGGGGCTACACCTTC.